Listed here are 14 T cell receptor beta chains from one sample, sequenced in a study of blood T cell repertoires in COVID-19. Repertoires were generated with immunoSEQ multiplex PCR, while TCRdb's copy carries only in-frame clones and drops some. The sample lists some 330,000 clones; roughly 86% were seen once. The sample consisted of peripheral blood. The receptors come from a woman in her 30s with COVID-19, enrolled during active disease.

V usage is TRBV11-1 and J usage is TRBJ1-1; D ambiguous. CDR3 length equals 13 residues. Looked up from germline, CDR1 is SGHAT and CDR2 is FQDESV (reference sequence). V lost 1 base to trimming and J lost 9 bases, with 12 bases between them. The DNA of the CDR3 is TGTGCCAGCAGCTTAGGTGGAGCTACAAAAGCTTTCTTT. Translated, it gives CASSLGGATKAFF.

The chain is built from TRBV9 and TRBJ2-2; no firm D call. This CDR3 spans 12 amino acids. Germline-derived CDR1 and CDR2 are SGDLS and YYNGEE. The V gene lost 3 bases and the J gene lost 4 bases, with 4 bases spanning the gap. This chain's CDR3 is CASSAITGELFF. DNA of the CDR3: TGTGCCAGCAGCGCAATCACCGGGGAGCTGTTTTTT.

The genes are TRBV4-3 and TRBJ1-2, with D hard to call. Germline V CDR1 and CDR2: LGHNA, YSLEER. The CDR3 extends over 13 amino acids. V was clipped by 1 base and J by 7 bases, with 10 bases between them. This CDR3 reads CASSQVAGFGYTF. CDR3 coding DNA: TGCGCCAGCAGCCAAGTGGCTGGTTTTGGCTACACCTTC.

The chain recombines TRBV5-6 with TRBJ1-1, with TRBD1 as a possible D gene (6 bases). Germline V CDR1 and CDR2: SGHDT, YYEEEE. This CDR3 has 16 amino acids. Trimming cost V 2 bases and J 1 base, with 15 bases left between them. This chain's CDR3 is CASSFYRVMRNTEAFF. CDR3 nucleotides: TGTGCCAGCAGCTTCTACAGGGTAATGAGGAACACTGAAGCTTTCTTT.

This rearrangement joins TRBV2 to TRBJ2-5; D not resolved. Per the germline V gene, CDR1 is SNHLY and CDR2 is FYNNEI. Trimming shortened V by 6 bases and J by 5 bases, and 7 bases separated the two germline ends. The CDR3 contains 11 residues. The CDR3 nucleotides are TGTGCCAGCAGGAGGATTGAGACCCAGTACTTC. This gives the protein CASRRIETQYF.

The rearrangement joins TRBV6-5 to TRBJ1-2, with D possibly matching TRBD1 (5 bases). This CDR3 spans 15 amino acids. Germline CDR1 and CDR2: MNHEY and SVGAGI. Trimming left V 0 bases short and J 6 bases short, with 14 bases between. The CDR3 region is CASSYSMLGGDGYTF. The CDR3 DNA follows: TGTGCCAGCAGTTACTCGATGCTGGGAGGGGATGGCTACACCTTC.

This rearrangement joins TRBV9 to TRBJ1-2, with 10 bases identical to TRBD1. The CDR3 is 14 amino acids. Germline-derived CDR1 and CDR2 are SGDLS and YYNGEE. The ends lost 2 bases at V and 5 bases at J; junction bases unmatched: 3. CDR3 DNA: TGTGCCAGCAGCGTGACAGGGGGCTTGTATGGCTACACCTTC. Its protein is CASSVTGGLYGYTF.

V usage is TRBV4-1 and J usage is TRBJ1-6; D uncertain. The V end lost 3 bases, the J end lost 0 bases, and 9 bases lay between the germline ends. The germline V gene has CDR1 MGHRA and CDR2 YSYEKL. The CDR3 length is 16 residues. The CDR3 DNA is TGCGCCAGCAGCCATGATCTCGGCTCCTATAATTCACCCCTCCACTTT. Translation: CASSHDLGSYNSPLHF.

V usage is TRBV29-1 and J usage is TRBJ2-5, with TRBD1 as a possible D gene (5 bases). This CDR3 has 13 residues. With 6 bases removed from V and 5 bases from J, the gap between germline ends came to 16 bases. Germline-derived CDR1 and CDR2 are SQVTM and ANQGSEA. The CDR3 nucleotides read TGCAGCGTCTCCAACAAGGGGTCCGAGACCCAGTACTTC. Protein sequence: CSVSNKGSETQYF.

This chain connects TRBV29-1 to TRBJ1-1, with D perhaps matching TRBD1 (6 bases). Germline loops: CDR1 SQVTM, CDR2 ANQGSEA. The V end was cut by 2 bases, the J end by 11 bases, with 24 bases between. The CDR3 is made up of 15 amino acids. This chain's CDR3 is CSVESLGDTENIAFF. The CDR3 DNA is TGCAGCGTTGAATCACTAGGGGACACGGAGAATATCGCTTTCTTT.

The chain employs TRBV5-4 and TRBJ2-5, with 8 bases identical to TRBD2. The CDR3 length is 15 residues. Per germline, CDR1 SGHNT and CDR2 YYREEE (reference sequence). With 0 bases clipped from V and 1 base from J, the junction kept 2 bases outside the gene matches. The CDR3: CASSLGGTSQETQYF. The CDR3 nucleotides read TGTGCCAGCAGCTTGGGAGGGACTAGCCAAGAGACCCAGTACTTC.

The V gene is TRBV9, the J gene TRBJ1-4, with unresolved D. CDR3 length: 14 residues. Trimming stripped 4 bases from V and 0 bases from J, with 7 bases between. Germline loops: CDR1 SGDLS, CDR2 YYNGEE. CDR3: CASSPLTTNEKLFF. The DNA for the CDR3 is TGTGCCAGCAGCCCCCTAACAACTAATGAAAAACTGTTTTTT.

This clone appeared a single time. CDR3 sequence: CASSLADRDSNTEAFF. CDR3 bases: TGTGCCAGCAGCTTGGCCGATCGGGACAGCAACACTGAAGCTTTCTTT. The chain joins TRBV5-4 to TRBJ1-1; TRBD1 matches 7 bases. J lost 2 bases, V lost 0 bases, and 7 bases had no gene match. The germline V gene encodes CDR1 SGHNT and CDR2 YYREEE (reference sequence). The CDR3 runs 16 residues.

V is TRBV3-1 (or the pseudogene TRBV3-2) and J is TRBJ2-2; D call uncertain. Trimming cost V 6 bases and J 5 bases, with 13 bases left between them. The CDR3 sequence is 14 residues long. Per germline, CDR1 LGHDT and CDR2 YNNKEL (reference sequence). CDR3 DNA sequence: TGTGCCAGCAGTTCCGCCCGGTGGACCGGGGAGCTGTTTTTT. This codes for CASSSARWTGELFF.